This T cell receptor beta chain appears in the sequencing data of a study of CD8 T cells in ankylosing spondylitis. General observations from the study: Blood from ankylosing spondylitis patients appeared to carry a characteristic roughly 8-variant TCR beta motif.

CDR3 length: 14 residues. Trimming pared 4 bases from V and 2 bases from J, leaving 6 bases between. The germline V gene has CDR1 MDHEN and CDR2 SYDVKM. Library preparation for TCR beta used quantitative 5'-RACE with molecular barcodes. TCRdb re-derived calls from the 5' RACE reads in MiXCR, one entry per CDR3 protein. The sample shows approximately 150,000 distinct CDR3 sequences, roughly 44% of them seen only once. A few counts support this clonotype. What it recognizes is unknown. The sequencing sample was made of synovial fluid, either unsorted or a sorted T cell fraction (not recorded which). This TCR came from a male donor with ankylosing spondylitis. The V gene is TRBV28, the J gene TRBJ2-6; D is undetermined. The CDR3 protein is CASSSFPGANVLTF. The CDR3 DNA follows: TGTGCCAGCAGTTCCTTCCCTGGGGCCAACGTCCTGACTTTC. The whole variable domain, filled in from reference TRBV28 and TRBJ2-6, reads DVKVTQSSRYLVKRTGEKVFLECVQDMDHENMFWYRQDPGLGLRLIYFSYDVKMKEKGDIPEGYSVSREKKERFSLILESASTNQTSMYLCASSSFPGANVLTFGAGSRLTVL.